This T cell receptor beta chain was retrieved from a study of blood T cell repertoires in COVID-19. The data were produced by immunoSEQ multiplex PCR, yet TCRdb's version contains in-frame clones alone and is incomplete. Of roughly 250,000 clones in the sample, roughly 90% were seen once. The sequencing sample was made of PBMCs or T cells enriched from blood (not recorded which). This TCR derives from a woman in her twenties or thirties with acute COVID-19.

This chain's CDR3 is CASSEADQPQHF. CDR3 nucleotides: TGTGCCAGCAGTGAGGCGGATCAGCCCCAGCATTTT. This chain uses TRBV2 with TRBJ1-5; D gene uncertain. The length of the CDR3 is 12 residues. Germline CDR1 SNHLY, CDR2 FYNNEI. Trimming took 3 bases from V and 5 from J, leaving 5 bases between them.